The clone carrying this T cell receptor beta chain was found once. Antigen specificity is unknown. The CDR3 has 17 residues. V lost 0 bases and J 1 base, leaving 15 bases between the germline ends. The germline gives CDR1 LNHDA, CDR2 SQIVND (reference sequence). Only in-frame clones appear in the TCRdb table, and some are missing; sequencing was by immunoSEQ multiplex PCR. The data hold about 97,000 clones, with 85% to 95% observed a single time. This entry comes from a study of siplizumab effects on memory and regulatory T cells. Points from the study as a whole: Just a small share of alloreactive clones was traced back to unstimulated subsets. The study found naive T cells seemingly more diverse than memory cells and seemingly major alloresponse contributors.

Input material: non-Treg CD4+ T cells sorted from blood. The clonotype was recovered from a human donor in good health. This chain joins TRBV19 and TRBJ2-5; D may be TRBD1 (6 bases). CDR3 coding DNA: TGTGCCAGTAGTATAGAACGGCCGGGGACATTCCAAGAGACCCAGTACTTC. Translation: CASSIERPGTFQETQYF.